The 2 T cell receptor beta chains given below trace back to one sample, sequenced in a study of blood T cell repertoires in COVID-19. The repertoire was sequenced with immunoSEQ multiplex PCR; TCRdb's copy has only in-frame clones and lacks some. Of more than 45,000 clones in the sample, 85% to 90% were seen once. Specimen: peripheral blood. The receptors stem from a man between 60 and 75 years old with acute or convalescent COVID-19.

CDR3 sequence (DNA): TGTGCCAGCAGTTCGGACAGGGGCTATAATTCACCCCTCCACTTT. Encoded protein: CASSSDRGYNSPLHF. The chain recombines TRBV6-5 with TRBJ1-6; TRBD1 aligns across 9 bases. Unmatched junction bases numbered 1, after V lost 4 bases and J lost 3 bases. The CDR3 spans 15 residues. Per the germline V gene, CDR1 is MNHEY and CDR2 is SVGAGI.

The CDR3 coding sequence is TGTGCCAGCAGCCCCGTGGCGGGCGGAGGAGCGGCCCAGTACTTC. It is translated as CASSPVAGGGAAQYF. The chain joins TRBV11-3 to TRBJ2-5; possible D gene TRBD2, 5 bases. Germline V gene sequence: CDR1 SGHNT, CDR2 YENEEA. This CDR3 has 15 amino acids. V was shortened by 5 bases and J by 9 bases, with 22 bases between the two germline ends.